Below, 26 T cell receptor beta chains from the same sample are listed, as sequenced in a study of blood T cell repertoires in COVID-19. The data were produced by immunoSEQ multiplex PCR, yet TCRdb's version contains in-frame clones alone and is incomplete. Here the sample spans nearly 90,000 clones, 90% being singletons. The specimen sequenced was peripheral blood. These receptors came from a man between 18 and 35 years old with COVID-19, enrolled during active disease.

CDR3 sequence: CASSPSGRDTQYF. Here the CDR3 DNA reads TGTGCCAGCAGCCCTTCGGGGAGAGATACGCAGTATTTT. This rearrangement joins TRBV7-9 to TRBJ2-3; D may be TRBD2 (5 bases). CDR1 and CDR2 from the germline V gene are SEHNR and FQNEAQ (reference sequence). The CDR3 runs to 13 residues. V lost 5 bases, J lost 5 bases, and 11 bases lay in between. Supplemented by reference TRBV7-9 and TRBJ2-3, the full variable domain reads DTGVSQNPRHKITKRGQNVTFRCDPISEHNRLYWYRQTLGQGPEFLTYFQNEAQLEKSRLLSDRFSAERPKGSFSTLEIQRTEQGDSAMYLCASSPSGRDTQYFGPGTRLTVL.

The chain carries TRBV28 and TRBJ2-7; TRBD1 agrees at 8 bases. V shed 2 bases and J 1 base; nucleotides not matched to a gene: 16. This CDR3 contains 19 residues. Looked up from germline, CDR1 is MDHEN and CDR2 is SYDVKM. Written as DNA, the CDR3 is TGTGCCAGCAGTTTAAGAGGACAGGGAAGGCGGATAGCGTCCTACGAGCAGTACTTC. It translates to CASSLRGQGRRIASYEQYF.

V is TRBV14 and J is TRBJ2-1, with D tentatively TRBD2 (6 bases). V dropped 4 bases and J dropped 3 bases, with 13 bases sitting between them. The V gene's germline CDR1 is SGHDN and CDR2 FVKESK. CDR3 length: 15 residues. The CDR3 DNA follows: TGTGCCAGCAGCCCGGGTAGCGGAGTCTACAATGAGCAGTTCTTC. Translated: CASSPGSGVYNEQFF.

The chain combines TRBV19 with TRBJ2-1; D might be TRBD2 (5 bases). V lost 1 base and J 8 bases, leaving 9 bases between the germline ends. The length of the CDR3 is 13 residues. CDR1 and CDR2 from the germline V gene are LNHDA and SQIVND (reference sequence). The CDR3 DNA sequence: TGTGCCAGTAGTATAGGACCTAGCTATGAGCAGTTCTTC. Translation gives CASSIGPSYEQFF.

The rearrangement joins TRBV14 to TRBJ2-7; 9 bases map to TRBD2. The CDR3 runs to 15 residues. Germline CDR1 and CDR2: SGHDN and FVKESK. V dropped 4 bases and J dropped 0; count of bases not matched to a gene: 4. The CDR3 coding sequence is TGTGCCAGCAGCCCTCCAGCGGGAGGCTCCTACGAGCAGTACTTC. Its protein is CASSPPAGGSYEQYF.

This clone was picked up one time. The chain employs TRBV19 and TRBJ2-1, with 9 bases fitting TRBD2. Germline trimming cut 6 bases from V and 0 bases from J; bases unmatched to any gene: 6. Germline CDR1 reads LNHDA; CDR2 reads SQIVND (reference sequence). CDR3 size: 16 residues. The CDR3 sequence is CASRRSSGSSYNEQFF. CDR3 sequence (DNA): TGTGCCAGTAGGAGAAGTAGCGGGAGCTCCTACAATGAGCAGTTCTTC. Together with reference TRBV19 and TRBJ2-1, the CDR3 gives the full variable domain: DGGITQSPKYLFRKEGQNVTLSCEQNLNHDAMYWYRQDPGQGLRLIYYSQIVNDFQKGDIAEGYSVSREKKESFPLTVTSAQKNPTAFYLCASRRSSGSSYNEQFFGPGTRLTVL.

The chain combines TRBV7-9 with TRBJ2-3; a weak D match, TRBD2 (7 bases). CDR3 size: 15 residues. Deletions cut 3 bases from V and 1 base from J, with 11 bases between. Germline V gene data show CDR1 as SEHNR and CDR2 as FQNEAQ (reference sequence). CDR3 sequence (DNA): TGTGCCAGCAGCTTCACGGGGGGCGGCACAGATACGCAGTATTTT. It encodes CASSFTGGGTDTQYF.

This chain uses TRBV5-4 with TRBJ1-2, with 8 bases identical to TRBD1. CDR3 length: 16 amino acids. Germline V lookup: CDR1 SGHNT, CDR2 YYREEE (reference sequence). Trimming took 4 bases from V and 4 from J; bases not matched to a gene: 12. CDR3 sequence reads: CASSHPTRQGFYGYTF. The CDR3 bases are TGTGCCAGCAGCCACCCAACGAGACAGGGGTTCTATGGCTACACCTTC.

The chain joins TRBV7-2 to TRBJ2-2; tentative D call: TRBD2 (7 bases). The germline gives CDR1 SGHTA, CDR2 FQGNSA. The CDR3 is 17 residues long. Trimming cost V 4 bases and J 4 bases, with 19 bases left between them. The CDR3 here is CASSSPLGGAVTGELFF. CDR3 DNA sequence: TGTGCCAGCAGCTCCCCCCTGGGGGGGGCGGTCACCGGGGAGCTGTTTTTT.

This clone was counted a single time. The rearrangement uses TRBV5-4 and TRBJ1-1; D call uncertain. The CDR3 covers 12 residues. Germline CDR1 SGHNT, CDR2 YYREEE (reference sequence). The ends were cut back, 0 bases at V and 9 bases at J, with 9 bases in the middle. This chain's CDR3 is CASSLGPGKAFF. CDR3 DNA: TGTGCCAGCAGCTTGGGGCCGGGAAAAGCTTTCTTT.

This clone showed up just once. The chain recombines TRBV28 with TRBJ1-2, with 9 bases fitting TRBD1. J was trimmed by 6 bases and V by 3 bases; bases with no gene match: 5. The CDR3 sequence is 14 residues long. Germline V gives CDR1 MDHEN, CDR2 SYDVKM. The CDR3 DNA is TGTGCCAGCAGTTTTCCCCGACAGGGGGATGGCTACACCTTC. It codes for CASSFPRQGDGYTF.

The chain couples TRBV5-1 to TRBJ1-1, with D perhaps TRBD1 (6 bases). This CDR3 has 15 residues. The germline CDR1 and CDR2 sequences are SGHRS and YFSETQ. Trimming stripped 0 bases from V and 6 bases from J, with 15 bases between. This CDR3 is CASSLAAGAAAEAFF. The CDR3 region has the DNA TGCGCCAGCAGCTTGGCTGCAGGGGCGGCCGCTGAAGCTTTCTTT.

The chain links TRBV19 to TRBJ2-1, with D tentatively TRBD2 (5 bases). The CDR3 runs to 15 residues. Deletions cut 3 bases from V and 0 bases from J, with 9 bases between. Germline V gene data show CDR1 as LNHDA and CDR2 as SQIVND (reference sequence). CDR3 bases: TGTGCCAGTAGTATTCGACGGGGCTCCTACAATGAGCAGTTCTTC. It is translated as CASSIRRGSYNEQFF.

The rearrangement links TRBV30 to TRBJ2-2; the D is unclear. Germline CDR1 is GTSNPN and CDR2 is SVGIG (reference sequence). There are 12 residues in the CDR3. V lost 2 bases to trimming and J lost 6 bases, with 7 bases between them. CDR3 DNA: TGTGCCTGGAGTTCTGACTCCGGGGAGCTGTTTTTT. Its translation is CAWSSDSGELFF.

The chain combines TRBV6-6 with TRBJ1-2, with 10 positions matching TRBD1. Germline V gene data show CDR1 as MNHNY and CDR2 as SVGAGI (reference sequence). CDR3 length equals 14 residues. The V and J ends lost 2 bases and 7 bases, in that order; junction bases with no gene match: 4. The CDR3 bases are TGTGCCAGCAGTTACGACCGGGACAGGGGTGGCTACACCTTC. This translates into CASSYDRDRGGYTF.

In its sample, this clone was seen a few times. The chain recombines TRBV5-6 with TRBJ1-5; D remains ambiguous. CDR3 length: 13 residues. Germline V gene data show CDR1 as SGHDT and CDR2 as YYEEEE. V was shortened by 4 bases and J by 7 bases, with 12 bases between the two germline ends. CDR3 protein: CASSPRGGQPQHF. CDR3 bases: TGTGCCAGCAGCCCCCGGGGTGGACAGCCCCAGCATTTT. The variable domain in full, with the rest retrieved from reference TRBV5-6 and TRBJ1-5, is DAGVTQSPTHLIKTRGQQVTLRCSPKSGHDTVSWYQQALGQGPQFIFQYYEEEERQRGNFPDRFSGHQFPNYSSELNVNALLLGDSALYLCASSPRGGQPQHFGDGTRLSIL.

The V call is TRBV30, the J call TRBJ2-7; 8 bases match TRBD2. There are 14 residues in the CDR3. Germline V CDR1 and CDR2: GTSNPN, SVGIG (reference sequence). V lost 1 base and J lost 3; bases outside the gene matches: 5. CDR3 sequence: CAWSDSGKDYEQYF. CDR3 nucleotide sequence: TGTGCCTGGAGTGATAGCGGGAAGGACTACGAGCAGTACTTC.

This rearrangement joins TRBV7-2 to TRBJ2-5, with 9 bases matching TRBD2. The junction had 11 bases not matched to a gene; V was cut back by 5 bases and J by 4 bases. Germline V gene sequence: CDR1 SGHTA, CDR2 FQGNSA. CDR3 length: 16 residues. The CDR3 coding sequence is TGTGCCAGCAGCCCTCGGGTAGCGGGAGCTTTAGAGACCCAGTACTTC. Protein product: CASSPRVAGALETQYF.

CDR3: CASSSQAAYNEQFF. The CDR3, as DNA: TGTGCCAGCAGCTCCCAGGCCGCTTACAATGAGCAGTTCTTC. The gene calls are TRBV13 and TRBJ2-1; no reliable D call. The CDR3 runs 14 residues. The germline V gene has CDR1 PRHDT and CDR2 FYEKMQ (reference sequence). Trimming removed 4 bases from V and 4 bases from J, with 11 bases in between. The whole variable domain, filled in from reference TRBV13 and TRBJ2-1, reads AAGVIQSPRHLIKEKRETATLKCYPIPRHDTVYWYQQGPGQDPQFLISFYEKMQSDKGSIPDRFSAQQFSDYHSELNMSSLELGDSALYFCASSSQAAYNEQFFGPGTRLTVL.

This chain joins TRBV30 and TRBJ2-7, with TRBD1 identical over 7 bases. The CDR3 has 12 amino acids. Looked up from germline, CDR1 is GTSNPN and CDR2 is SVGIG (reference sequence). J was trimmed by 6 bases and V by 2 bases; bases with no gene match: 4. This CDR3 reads CAWSYRGREQYF. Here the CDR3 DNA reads TGTGCCTGGAGTTACAGGGGACGCGAGCAGTACTTC. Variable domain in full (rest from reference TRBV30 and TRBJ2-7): SQTIHQWPATLVQPVGSPLSLECTVEGTSNPNLYWYRQAAGRGLQLLFYSVGIGQISSEVPQNLSASRPQDRQFILSSKKLLLSDSGFYLCAWSYRGREQYFGPGTRLTVT.

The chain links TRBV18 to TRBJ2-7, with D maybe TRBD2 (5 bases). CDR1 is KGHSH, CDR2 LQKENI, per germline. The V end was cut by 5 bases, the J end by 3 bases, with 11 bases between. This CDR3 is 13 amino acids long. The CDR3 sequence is CASSSPGSYEQYF. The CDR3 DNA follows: TGTGCCAGCTCATCCCCGGGGAGCTACGAGCAGTACTTC. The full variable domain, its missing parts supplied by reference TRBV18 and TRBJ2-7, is NAGVMQNPRHLVRRRGQEARLRCSPMKGHSHVYWYRQLPEEGLKFMVYLQKENIIDESGMPKERFSAEFPKEGPSILRIQQVVRGDSAAYFCASSSPGSYEQYFGPGTRLTVT.

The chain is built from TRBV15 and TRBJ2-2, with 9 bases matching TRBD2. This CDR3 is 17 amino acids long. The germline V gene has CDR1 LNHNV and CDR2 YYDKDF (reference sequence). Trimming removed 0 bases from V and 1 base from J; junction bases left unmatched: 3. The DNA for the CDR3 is TGTGCCACCAGCAGAGAGGCTAGCGGGAAGAACACCGGGGAGCTGTTTTTT. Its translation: CATSREASGKNTGELFF.

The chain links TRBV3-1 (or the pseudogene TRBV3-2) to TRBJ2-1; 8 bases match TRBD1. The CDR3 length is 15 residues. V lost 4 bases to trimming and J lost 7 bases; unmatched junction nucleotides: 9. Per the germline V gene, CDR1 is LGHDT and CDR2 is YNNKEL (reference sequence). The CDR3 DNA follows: TGTGCCAGCAGCCCAGTCACAGGGGGATTGAATGAGCAGTTCTTC. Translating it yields CASSPVTGGLNEQFF.

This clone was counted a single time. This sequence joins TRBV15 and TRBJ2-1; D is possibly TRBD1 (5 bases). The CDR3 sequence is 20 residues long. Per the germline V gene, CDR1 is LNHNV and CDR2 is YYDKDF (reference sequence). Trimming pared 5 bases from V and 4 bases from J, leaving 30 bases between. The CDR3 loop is CATSPIGTPWERGAYNEQFF. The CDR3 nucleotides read TGTGCCACCAGCCCAATCGGCACCCCTTGGGAAAGGGGCGCGTACAATGAGCAGTTCTTC.

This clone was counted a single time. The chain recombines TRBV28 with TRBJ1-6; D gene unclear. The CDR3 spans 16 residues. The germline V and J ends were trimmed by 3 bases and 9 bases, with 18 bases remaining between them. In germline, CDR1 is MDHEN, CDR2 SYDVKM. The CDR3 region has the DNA TGTGCCAGCAGTTTGATAGGCAGAGGTGGCCGTTCACCCCTCCACTTT. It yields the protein CASSLIGRGGRSPLHF.

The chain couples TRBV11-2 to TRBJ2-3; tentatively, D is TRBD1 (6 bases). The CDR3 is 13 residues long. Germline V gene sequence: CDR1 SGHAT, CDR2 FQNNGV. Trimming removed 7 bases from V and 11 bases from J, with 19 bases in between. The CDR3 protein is CASTSLDRTVQYF. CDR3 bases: TGTGCCAGCACCTCGTTAGACAGGACGGTGCAGTATTTT.